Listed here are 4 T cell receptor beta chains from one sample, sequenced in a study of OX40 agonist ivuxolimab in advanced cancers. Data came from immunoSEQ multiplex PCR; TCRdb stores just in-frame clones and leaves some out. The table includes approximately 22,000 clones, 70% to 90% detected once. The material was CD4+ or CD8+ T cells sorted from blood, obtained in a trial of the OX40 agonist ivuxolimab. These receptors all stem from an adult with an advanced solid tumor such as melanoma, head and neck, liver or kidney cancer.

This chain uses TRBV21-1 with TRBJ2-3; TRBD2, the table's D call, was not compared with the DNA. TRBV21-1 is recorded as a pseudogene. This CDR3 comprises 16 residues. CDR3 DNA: TGTGCCAGCAGCGACAAAAGCGGGGGGAGGACAGATACGCAGTATTTT. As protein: CASSDKSGGRTDTQYF.

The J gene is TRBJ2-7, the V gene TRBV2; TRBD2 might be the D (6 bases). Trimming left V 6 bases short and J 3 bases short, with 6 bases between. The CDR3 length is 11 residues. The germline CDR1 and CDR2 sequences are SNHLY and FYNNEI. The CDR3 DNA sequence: TGTGCCAGCAGGGGAGGCTACGAGCAGTACTTC. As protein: CASRGGYEQYF.

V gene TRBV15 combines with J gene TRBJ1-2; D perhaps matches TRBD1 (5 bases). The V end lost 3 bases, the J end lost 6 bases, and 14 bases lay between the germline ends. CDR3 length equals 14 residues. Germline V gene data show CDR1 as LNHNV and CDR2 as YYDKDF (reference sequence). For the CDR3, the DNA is TGTGCCACCAGCAGCACCGGGACGGCCCATGGCTACACCTTC. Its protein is CATSSTGTAHGYTF.

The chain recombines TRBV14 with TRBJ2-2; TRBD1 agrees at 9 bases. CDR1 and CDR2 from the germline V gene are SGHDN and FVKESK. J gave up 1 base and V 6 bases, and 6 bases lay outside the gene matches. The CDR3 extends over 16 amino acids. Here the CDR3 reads CASSTGTGWNTGELFF. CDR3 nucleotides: TGTGCCAGCAGTACCGGGACAGGGTGGAACACCGGGGAGCTGTTTTTT.